This T cell receptor (beta chain) was sequenced for a study of cytomegalovirus exposure and HLA in healthy donors. With respect to this clone: Its antigen is still unknown.

Primers for the PCR totalled 60 Vbeta and 13 Jbeta. This table comes from immunoSEQ multiplex PCR, and its TCRdb copy is limited to in-frame clones, with some not included. The sample yields around 140,000 clones, approximately 80% seen once. Study-wide results and limits: Excluded: some indistinguishable V segments such as TRBV6-2 and TRBV6-3.

The V segment lost 4 bases and the J segment 4 bases; nucleotides outside the gene matches: 5. The CDR3 sequence is 14 residues long. Germline V lookup: CDR1 LNHDA, CDR2 SQIVND (reference sequence). Sample: PBMCs. The chain links TRBV19 to TRBJ2-7; 9 bases are a match to TRBD2. The sequence came from a middle-aged woman in good health and CMV-seropositive. This CDR3 reads CASSTGLAPYEQYF. CDR3 nucleotides: TGTGCCAGTAGTACCGGACTAGCGCCTTACGAGCAGTACTTC.